The 22 T cell receptor beta chains below come from one sample, sequenced in a study of blood T cell repertoires in COVID-19. The repertoire was sequenced with immunoSEQ multiplex PCR; TCRdb's copy has only in-frame clones and lacks some. The data show about 370,000 clones, 80% to 90% seen once. Sequenced: PBMCs or T cells enriched from blood (not recorded which). The receptors here all came from a man aged 18 to 30 who had recovered from COVID-19.

This clone was recorded once. Other DNA sequences from this sample encode an identical CDR3 as well. The V and J genes are TRBV7-2 and TRBJ1-2; 10 bases fit TRBD1. Germline lookup yields CDR1 SGHTA and CDR2 FQGNSA. This CDR3 contains 14 residues. V lost 3 bases to trimming and J lost 2 bases; unmatched junction nucleotides: 0. The CDR3 DNA follows: TGTGCCAGCAGCTTGGACAGGGGGAACTATGGCTACACCTTC. This translates into CASSLDRGNYGYTF.

The chain carries TRBV4-2 and TRBJ2-3; D may be TRBD2 (6 bases). The CDR3 extends over 16 amino acids. Trimming stripped 4 bases from V and 2 bases from J, with 16 bases between. Germline values: CDR1 LGHNA, CDR2 YNFKEQ. The DNA of the CDR3 is TGTGCCAGCAGCCTCCGGGACTCCGAACCCACAGATACGCAGTATTTT. Its protein product is CASSLRDSEPTDTQYF.

This rearrangement joins TRBV9 to TRBJ2-2; no clear D gene. Trimming stripped 1 base from V and 6 bases from J, with 4 bases between. The germline CDR1 and CDR2 sequences are SGDLS and YYNGEE. This CDR3 comprises 12 residues. The CDR3 protein is CASSVSPGELFF. CDR3 nucleotide sequence: TGTGCCAGCAGCGTATCTCCCGGGGAGCTGTTTTTT.

The chain links TRBV5-1 to TRBJ1-3; the D is unclear. Per the germline V gene, CDR1 is SGHRS and CDR2 is YFSETQ. The CDR3 length is 15 residues. Trimming took off 0 bases at V and 0 bases at J, with 7 bases between the two ends. The CDR3 DNA is TGCGCCAGCAGCTTGGGGGAGAGCTCTGGAAACACCATATATTTT. Amino acids: CASSLGESSGNTIYF.

The J gene is TRBJ2-7, the V gene TRBV7-9, with TRBD2 as a possible D gene (6 bases). The ends were cut back, 5 bases at V and 0 bases at J, with 11 bases in the middle. This CDR3 region has 14 residues. Germline V gives CDR1 SEHNR, CDR2 FQNEAQ (reference sequence). CDR3 DNA: TGTGCCAGCAGCACCCAGACTAGCTCCTACGAGCAGTACTTC. Its protein is CASSTQTSSYEQYF.

This rearrangement joins TRBV3-1 (or the pseudogene TRBV3-2) to TRBJ1-2, with 11 positions matching TRBD1. Trimming took 4 bases from V and 4 from J; bases not matched to a gene: 5. CDR1 and CDR2 (germline): LGHDT, YNNKEL (reference sequence). The CDR3 has 15 residues. The CDR3 nucleotides are TGTGCCAGCAGCCCCGGGGACAGGGGGTTCTATGGCTACACCTTC. This encodes CASSPGDRGFYGYTF.

This clone was seen once. The chain couples TRBV2 to TRBJ2-4, with 9 positions matching TRBD1. This CDR3 has 16 residues. The J segment lost 2 bases and the V segment lost 5 bases, leaving 7 bases of the junction unmatched. Germline values: CDR1 SNHLY, CDR2 FYNNEI. CDR3 sequence reads: CASSSPGTGTKNIQYF. The CDR3 bases are TGTGCCAGCAGTAGTCCCGGGACAGGGACCAAAAACATTCAGTACTTC.

V gene TRBV15 combines with J gene TRBJ2-2, with D maybe TRBD1 (6 bases). CDR3 length equals 13 residues. Trimming cost V 2 bases and J 8 bases, with 9 bases left between them. Germline V gene lookup returns CDR1 LNHNV and CDR2 YYDKDF (reference sequence). CDR3 region: CATSRIRGGELFF. DNA for the CDR3: TGTGCCACCAGCAGAATTAGGGGGGGGGAGCTGTTTTTT.

The chain is built from TRBV12-3 or TRBV12-4 and TRBJ1-1; D may be TRBD1 (5 bases). CDR3 length: 13 amino acids. Deletions cut 4 bases from V and 0 bases from J, with 6 bases between. The CDR3 is CASSSQVNTEAFF. The CDR3 DNA follows: TGTGCCAGCAGTTCACAGGTGAACACTGAAGCTTTCTTT.

V usage is TRBV5-1 and J usage is TRBJ1-1; D uncertain. From germline, CDR1 is SGHRS and CDR2 YFSETQ. V was pared by 1 base and J by 1 base, with 5 bases between. CDR3 length: 13 residues. CDR3 region: CASSLTANTEAFF. The CDR3 bases are TGCGCCAGCAGCTTGACAGCGAACACTGAAGCTTTCTTT.

Written as DNA, the CDR3 is TGTGCCAGCAGCTCGATCGGACAGTCCTACGAGCAGTACTTC. It is translated as CASSSIGQSYEQYF. The rearrangement joins TRBV7-9 to TRBJ2-7, with D possibly being TRBD1 (6 bases). There are 14 residues in the CDR3. Trimming left V 4 bases short and J 1 base short, with 11 bases between. The V gene's germline CDR1 is SEHNR and CDR2 FQNEAQ (reference sequence).

The V gene is TRBV6-5, the J gene TRBJ1-2, with 10 bases identical to TRBD1. Germline trimming cut 1 base from V and 3 bases from J; bases unmatched to any gene: 2. From germline, CDR1 is MNHEY and CDR2 SVGAGI. The CDR3 consists of 15 residues. CDR3 residues: CASSYFGTGDYGYTF. The DNA of the CDR3 is TGTGCCAGCAGTTACTTCGGGACAGGGGACTATGGCTACACCTTC.

This clone came up a few times. The rearrangement links TRBV30 to TRBJ2-7; 8 bases agree with TRBD1. The CDR3 consists of 12 residues. The germline V gene encodes CDR1 GTSNPN and CDR2 SVGIG (reference sequence). V was clipped by 2 bases and J by 3 bases; unmatched bases: 0. The CDR3 DNA sequence: TGTGCCTGGAGTACAGGGGGCTACGAGCAGTACTTC. Protein: CAWSTGGYEQYF.

Written as DNA, the CDR3 is TGTGCCAGCAGCTTTGGCGGAGCTAACTATGGCTACACCTTC. The encoded protein is CASSFGGANYGYTF. The chain couples TRBV7-2 to TRBJ1-2; D ambiguous. The CDR3 is made up of 14 amino acids. Germline loops: CDR1 SGHTA, CDR2 FQGNSA. Trimming took 3 bases from V and 0 from J, leaving 8 bases between them.

This clone was recorded only once. The chain couples TRBV10-3 to TRBJ2-4, with 11 nucleotides matching TRBD2. Per germline, CDR1 ENHRY and CDR2 SYGVKD. This CDR3 has 18 residues. J was trimmed by 0 bases and V by 8 bases; bases with no gene match: 12. This CDR3 is CAIGGGTSGQLAKNIQYF. Here the CDR3 DNA reads TGTGCCATCGGGGGGGGGACTAGCGGCCAGCTAGCCAAAAACATTCAGTACTTC.

V usage is TRBV6-2 or TRBV6-3 and J usage is TRBJ1-5; D not certain. V lost 6 bases and J 0 bases, leaving 18 bases between the germline ends. Germline V gives CDR1 MNHEY, CDR2 SVGEGT. The CDR3 extends over 17 amino acids. The DNA of the CDR3 is TGTGCCAGCAGCAATATTCCGGGTCCCGATAGCAATCAGCCCCAGCATTTT. Translation: CASSNIPGPDSNQPQHF.

The V and J genes are TRBV5-4 and TRBJ2-1; TRBD2 agrees at 13 bases. This CDR3 has 17 amino acids. Germline V lookup: CDR1 SGHNT, CDR2 YYREEE (reference sequence). The V and J ends lost 0 bases and 7 bases, in that order; junction bases with no gene match: 7. The CDR3 region has the DNA TGTGCCAGCAGCTTGGGCCGGGGGGGACTAGCGGGAAATGAGCAGTTCTTC. Protein: CASSLGRGGLAGNEQFF.

The chain links TRBV28 to TRBJ1-1; the D gene is possibly TRBD1 (6 bases). CDR3 length equals 13 residues. Germline V CDR1 and CDR2: MDHEN, SYDVKM. V dropped 4 bases and J dropped 10 bases, with 16 bases sitting between them. CDR3 bases: TGTGCCAGCAGTTACCCGCAGGGGAGGGGAGCTTTCTTT. This sequence encodes CASSYPQGRGAFF.

This chain connects TRBV6-2 or TRBV6-3 to TRBJ2-7; TRBD1 is a possible D gene (6 bases). This CDR3 comprises 17 residues. Trimming removed 4 bases at V and 3 bases at J, with 22 bases between. Looked up from germline, CDR1 is MNHEY and CDR2 is SVGEGT. CDR3 in amino acids: CASSFILQGSRVYEQYF. The DNA for the CDR3 is TGTGCCAGCAGTTTCATCCTCCAGGGGTCAAGGGTCTACGAGCAGTACTTC.

J is TRBJ1-2 and V is TRBV28, with D perhaps matching TRBD1 (6 bases). Germline V gene data show CDR1 as MDHEN and CDR2 as SYDVKM. The CDR3 runs to 14 residues. V dropped 5 bases and J dropped 4 bases, with 14 bases sitting between them. The CDR3 DNA sequence: TGTGCCAGCAGTCCCCGCAGGGGCGTCTATGGCTACACCTTC. Encoded protein: CASSPRRGVYGYTF.

The V call is TRBV2, the J call TRBJ2-3; weak D call: TRBD2 (6 bases). The CDR3 runs to 14 residues. Germline lookup yields CDR1 SNHLY and CDR2 FYNNEI. The V gene lost 8 bases and the J gene lost 4 bases, with 16 bases spanning the gap. The chain's CDR3 is CASRRETKSDTQYF. The DNA for the CDR3 is TGTGCCAGCCGGAGGGAGACCAAATCAGATACGCAGTATTTT.

The genes are TRBV27 and TRBJ2-2; D remains unclear. V lost 5 bases and J lost 5, with 9 bases in between. Germline V gene data show CDR1 as MNHEY and CDR2 as SMNVEV (reference sequence). The CDR3 runs to 13 residues. The CDR3 sequence: CASSNPGTGELFF. In DNA form, the CDR3 reads TGTGCCAGCAGTAACCCCGGGACCGGGGAGCTGTTTTTT.